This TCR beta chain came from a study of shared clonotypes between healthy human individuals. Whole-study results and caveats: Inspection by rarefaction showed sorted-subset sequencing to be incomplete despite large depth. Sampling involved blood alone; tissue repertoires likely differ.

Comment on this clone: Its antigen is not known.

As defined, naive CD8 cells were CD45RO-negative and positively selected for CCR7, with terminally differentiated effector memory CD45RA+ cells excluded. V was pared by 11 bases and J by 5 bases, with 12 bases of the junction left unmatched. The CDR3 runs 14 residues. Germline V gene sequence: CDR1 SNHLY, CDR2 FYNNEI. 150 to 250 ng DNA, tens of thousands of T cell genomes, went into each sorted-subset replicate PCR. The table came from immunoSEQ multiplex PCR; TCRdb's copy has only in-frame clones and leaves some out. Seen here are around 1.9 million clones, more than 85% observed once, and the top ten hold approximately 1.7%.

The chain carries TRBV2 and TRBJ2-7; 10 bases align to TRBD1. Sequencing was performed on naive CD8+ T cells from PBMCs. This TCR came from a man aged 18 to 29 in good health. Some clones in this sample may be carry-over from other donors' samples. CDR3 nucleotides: TGTGCCGGCGCGATAGGGACAGGGGATAACGAGCAGTACTTC. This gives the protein CAGAIGTGDNEQYF.